The 31 T cell receptor beta chains reported below all come from one sample, sequenced in a study of blood T cell repertoires in COVID-19. Sequencing was performed with immunoSEQ multiplex PCR; in TCRdb, only in-frame clones are kept and a portion is missing. The sample carries under 75,000 clones, 75% to 85% recorded once. The sequenced sample was peripheral blood. The receptors originated from a man between 65 and 85 years old who had recovered from COVID-19.

The rearrangement joins TRBV7-6 to TRBJ2-3; 16 nucleotides line up with TRBD2. CDR3 size: 17 residues. Germline lookup yields CDR1 SGHVS and CDR2 FNYEAQ. V was clipped by 6 bases and J by 4 bases; unmatched bases: 7. Here the CDR3 reads CASRPGLAGGHADTQYF. Written as DNA, the CDR3 is TGTGCCAGCAGGCCGGGACTAGCGGGAGGGCATGCAGATACGCAGTATTTT.

The chain has TRBV5-4 and TRBJ2-1; 12 bases are a match to TRBD2. CDR3 size: 17 residues. Germline V lookup: CDR1 SGHNT, CDR2 YYREEE (reference sequence). V lost 3 bases and J lost 6; bases outside the gene matches: 10. CDR3 coding DNA: TGTGCCAGCAGCTCGGAACTGGGACTAGCGGGCGTCAATGAGCAGTTCTTC. Protein: CASSSELGLAGVNEQFF. Combining the CDR3 with reference TRBV5-4 and TRBJ2-1 gives the whole variable domain ETGVTQSPTHLIKTRGQQVTLRCSSQSGHNTVSWYQQALGQGPQFIFQYYREEENGRGNFPPRFSGLQFPNYSSELNVNALELDDSALYLCASSSELGLAGVNEQFFGPGTRLTVL.

The rearrangement joins TRBV9 to TRBJ2-3, with 8 bases matching TRBD1. With V trimmed by 3 bases and J by 5 bases, 20 bases remained unmatched. The germline gives CDR1 SGDLS, CDR2 YYNGEE. The CDR3 contains 19 residues. The CDR3 is CASSAGQGRKGSEKDTQYF. CDR3 sequence (DNA): TGTGCCAGCAGCGCCGGACAGGGAAGGAAGGGTTCGGAGAAAGATACGCAGTATTTT.

This chain uses TRBV6-1 with TRBJ1-1, with 8 bases identical to TRBD1. V gave up 3 bases and J gave up 5 bases; unmatched junction bases: 8. Germline V gives CDR1 MNHNS, CDR2 SASEGT. The CDR3 consists of 15 residues. This CDR3 reads CASSEIQGAFTEAFF. The CDR3 nucleotides are TGTGCCAGCAGTGAGATCCAGGGGGCGTTTACTGAAGCTTTCTTT.

The chain carries TRBV5-5 and TRBJ2-3; 9 positions match TRBD1. V lost 1 base, J lost 0 bases, and 6 bases stayed unmatched. The CDR3 runs to 17 residues. The germline V gene has CDR1 SGHKS and CDR2 YYEKEE (reference sequence). CDR3 bases: TGTGCCAGCAGCTTGCGGACCGGGACAGGGAGCACAGATACGCAGTATTTT. This gives the protein CASSLRTGTGSTDTQYF.

V and J are TRBV6-1 and TRBJ1-1; no definite D call. Germline lookup yields CDR1 MNHNS and CDR2 SASEGT. V dropped 0 bases and J dropped 6 bases, with 14 bases sitting between them. The CDR3 contains 15 residues. As DNA, the CDR3 is TGTGCCAGCAGTGAAGCCGGAGAGCTTTACTCTGAAGCTTTCTTT. Its translation is CASSEAGELYSEAFF.

The chain links TRBV2 to TRBJ1-6; 10 bases are shared with TRBD1. The germline CDR1 and CDR2 sequences are SNHLY and FYNNEI. The CDR3 sequence is 17 residues long. Trimming removed 7 bases from V and 9 bases from J; junction bases left unmatched: 15. CDR3 DNA: TGTGCCAGCAATGTGGGACAGGGGTCATCCGGAGGTTCACCCCTCCACTTT. Its protein product is CASNVGQGSSGGSPLHF.

The CDR3 reads CSVGTGEGEQFF. The CDR3 DNA is TGCAGCGTTGGGACAGGGGAAGGTGAGCAGTTCTTC. V and J are TRBV29-1 and TRBJ2-1, with 9 bases aligning to TRBD1. V lost 4 bases to trimming and J lost 9 bases; unmatched junction nucleotides: 4. From germline, CDR1 is SQVTM and CDR2 ANQGSEA. The CDR3 is 12 residues long.

The chain couples TRBV5-1 to TRBJ2-5; 14 positions match TRBD2. CDR3 length equals 20 residues. Losses at the gene ends were 3 bases for V and 0 bases for J; bases not matched to a gene: 13. Germline V gives CDR1 SGHRS, CDR2 YFSETQ. The CDR3 DNA reads TGCGCCAGCAGCTCTATACCGGGACTAGCGGGAGTCTCGTACCAAGAGACCCAGTACTTC. Amino acid sequence: CASSSIPGLAGVSYQETQYF.

CDR3 nucleotides: TGTGCCAGCAGCCAAGACCAGGACTGGAACTCCTACGAGCAGTACTTC. It translates to CASSQDQDWNSYEQYF. This chain links TRBV3-1 (or the pseudogene TRBV3-2) with TRBJ2-7; weak D call: TRBD2 (5 bases). The CDR3 loop spans 16 amino acids. Deletions cut 0 bases from V and 0 bases from J, with 12 bases between. CDR1 is LGHDT and CDR2 is YNNKEL in the germline V gene (reference sequence).

The V and J genes are TRBV28 and TRBJ2-1; D perhaps matches TRBD2 (6 bases). Germline V CDR1 and CDR2: MDHEN, SYDVKM. V was pared by 6 bases and J by 5 bases, with 17 bases between. The CDR3 length is 15 residues. The CDR3 nucleotides read TGTGCCAGCAGCCGACCCGAGACTAGGGACAATGAGCAGTTCTTC. This encodes CASSRPETRDNEQFF.

J is TRBJ1-6 and V is TRBV9; D unclear. The ends were cut back, 4 bases at V and 10 bases at J, with 18 bases in the middle. Germline-derived CDR1 and CDR2 are SGDLS and YYNGEE. The CDR3 totals 15 residues. Here the CDR3 reads CASSPVPFGLSPLHF. The CDR3 DNA follows: TGTGCCAGCAGCCCCGTCCCATTCGGGTTGTCACCCCTCCACTTT.

This clone was counted a single time. CDR3 loop: CASSQDGLAFHNEQFF. In DNA form, the CDR3 reads TGTGCCAGCAGCCAAGATGGGCTAGCGTTTCACAATGAGCAGTTCTTC. This chain links TRBV3-1 (or the pseudogene TRBV3-2) with TRBJ2-1; D is perhaps TRBD2 (6 bases). V lost 0 bases, J lost 5 bases, and 14 bases lay in between. The CDR3 consists of 16 residues. Germline CDR1 and CDR2: LGHDT and YNNKEL (reference sequence).

The V and J genes are TRBV9 and TRBJ2-1, with 11 bases that match TRBD1. The CDR3 extends over 17 amino acids. The V and J ends lost 3 bases and 5 bases, in that order; junction bases with no gene match: 10. Germline assignment: CDR1 SGDLS and CDR2 YYNGEE. CDR3 coding DNA: TGTGCCAGCAGCGGATGGACAGGGGGCGCATTAGACAATGAGCAGTTCTTC. Protein: CASSGWTGGALDNEQFF. Full variable domain (remainder filled in from reference TRBV9 and TRBJ2-1): DSGVTQTPKHLITATGQRVTLRCSPRSGDLSVYWYQQSLDQGLQFLIQYYNGEERAKGNILERFSAQQFPDLHSELNLSSLELGDSALYFCASSGWTGGALDNEQFFGPGTRLTVL.

The chain recombines TRBV2 with TRBJ2-3; 8 nucleotides line up with TRBD1. Germline V gene data show CDR1 as SNHLY and CDR2 as FYNNEI. The ends lost 1 base at V and 5 bases at J; junction bases unmatched: 2. The CDR3 is 14 residues long. CDR3 sequence: CASSEGTGQDTQYF. CDR3 in DNA: TGTGCCAGCAGTGAAGGGACAGGGCAAGATACGCAGTATTTT.

The CDR3 is CASRKWTGGTGELFF. The DNA of the CDR3 is TGTGCCAGCAGAAAATGGACAGGCGGCACCGGGGAGCTGTTTTTT. This chain connects TRBV6-5 to TRBJ2-2; 7 nucleotides match TRBD1. The V gene's germline CDR1 is MNHEY and CDR2 SVGAGI. The CDR3 runs 15 residues. V was pared by 6 bases and J by 4 bases, with 8 bases of the junction left unmatched.

The chain carries TRBV2 and TRBJ2-1, with 15 bases that match TRBD2. V dropped 6 bases and J dropped 13; count of bases not matched to a gene: 13. The germline V gene encodes CDR1 SNHLY and CDR2 FYNNEI. This CDR3 contains 16 residues. CDR3 DNA: TGTGCCAGCAGCGCCCGAAGGACTAGCGGGGGGGTTCAACAGTTCTTC. Protein product: CASSARRTSGGVQQFF.

The chain carries TRBV23-1 and TRBJ2-5; 7 bases fit TRBD1. TRBV23-1 is identified as an open reading frame with a role that is uncertain. Trimming removed 6 bases from V and 5 bases from J; junction bases left unmatched: 21. This CDR3 region has 18 residues. The CDR3 region is CASRIKALGQVVGETQYF. The CDR3 DNA is TGCGCCAGCAGGATAAAAGCGCTCGGACAGGTCGTAGGGGAGACCCAGTACTTC.

As to this clone: A much larger clone sits a single nucleotide away, making a read error possible. The V call is TRBV29-1, the J call TRBJ2-7; 8 bases match TRBD1. Looked up from germline, CDR1 is SQVTM and CDR2 is ANQGSEA. The CDR3 is 15 amino acids. J was trimmed by 5 bases and V by 8 bases; bases with no gene match: 17. Here the CDR3 DNA reads TGCAGCATTCTACTACCGGGACAGGTGTTCGACGAGCAGTACTTC. Protein: CSILLPGQVFDEQYF.

The rearrangement joins TRBV9 to TRBJ1-2, with no clear D. Germline CDR1 reads SGDLS; CDR2 reads YYNGEE. V was trimmed by 5 bases and J by 2 bases, leaving 7 bases between them. The CDR3 runs 12 residues. The CDR3 reads CASRNANYGYTF. The CDR3 DNA reads TGTGCCAGCAGGAACGCGAACTATGGCTACACCTTC.

This clone has only a few counts. The sample contains more than one DNA sequence encoding this CDR3. This chain uses TRBV6-1 with TRBJ2-7; TRBD2 aligns across 7 bases. The CDR3 has 14 amino acids. Germline CDR1 MNHNS, CDR2 SASEGT. V shed 1 base, J shed 0 bases, and the junction held 0 bases outside the gene matches. The CDR3 here is CASSEGGGSYEQYF. The DNA of the CDR3 is TGTGCCAGCAGTGAAGGGGGGGGCTCCTACGAGCAGTACTTC.

The rearrangement uses TRBV19 and TRBJ1-6; maybe TRBD1 (5 bases). Trimming stripped 6 bases from V and 6 bases from J, with 9 bases between. The CDR3 is 13 residues long. The V gene's germline CDR1 is LNHDA and CDR2 SQIVND (reference sequence). DNA of the CDR3: TGTGCCAGTAGCGAGACAGCTAATTCACCCCTCCACTTT. Residues: CASSETANSPLHF.

To note about this clone: Other DNA sequences within the sample encode an identical CDR3. V is TRBV20-1 and J is TRBJ2-3, with 14 bases lining up with TRBD2. After removal of 3 bases from V and 3 bases from J, the junction contained 2 bases not matched to a gene. Germline values: CDR1 DFQATT, CDR2 SNEGSKA (reference sequence). The CDR3 sequence is 15 residues long. CDR3 in DNA: TGCAGTGCTAGTGGGACTAGCGGGAGAACAGATACGCAGTATTTT. Encoded protein: CSASGTSGRTDTQYF.

The V call is TRBV19, the J call TRBJ2-7; TRBD2 agrees at 7 bases. In germline, CDR1 is LNHDA, CDR2 SQIVND (reference sequence). CDR3 size: 15 residues. V was clipped by 1 base and J by 5 bases; unmatched bases: 8. DNA of the CDR3: TGTGCCAGTAGTATAGTTGCGGGAGAACCCCACGAGCAGTACTTC. Translating gives CASSIVAGEPHEQYF.

This rearrangement joins TRBV30 to TRBJ1-1, with 8 bases aligning to TRBD1. Trimming at V came to 5 bases and at J to 5 bases, leaving 10 bases not matched to a gene. This CDR3 has 14 amino acids. Germline lookup yields CDR1 GTSNPN and CDR2 SVGIG (reference sequence). The CDR3 region is CAWLLGQGSTEAFF. DNA for the CDR3: TGTGCCTGGCTCCTCGGACAGGGTTCGACTGAAGCTTTCTTT.

V and J are TRBV5-1 and TRBJ1-1; 8 nucleotides agree with TRBD1. Unmatched junction bases numbered 4, after V lost 4 bases and J lost 8 bases. This CDR3 spans 12 amino acids. Germline lookup yields CDR1 SGHRS and CDR2 YFSETQ. CDR3 nucleotides: TGCGCCAGCAGCCCAGACAGGGGAGAAGCTTTCTTT. This translates into CASSPDRGEAFF.

The V gene is TRBV10-2, the J gene TRBJ2-7; TRBD2 matches 7 bases. The length of the CDR3 is 14 residues. Germline trimming cut 5 bases from V and 0 bases from J; bases unmatched to any gene: 4. Per germline, CDR1 WSHSY and CDR2 SAAADI. The CDR3 is CASSLGGISYEQYF. The CDR3 DNA follows: TGCGCCAGCAGTTTGGGAGGGATCTCCTACGAGCAGTACTTC.

The gene calls are TRBV30 and TRBJ2-1; TRBD1 matches at 7 bases. CDR1 GTSNPN and CDR2 SVGIG come from the germline V gene (reference sequence). The CDR3 consists of 12 residues. V trimming: 0 bases; J trimming: 7 bases; junction bases outside the gene matches: 0. CDR3 DNA: TGTGCCTGGAGTGTACAGGGGAATGAGCAGTTCTTC. This encodes CAWSVQGNEQFF. Filled out from reference TRBV30 and TRBJ2-1, the complete variable domain reads SQTIHQWPATLVQPVGSPLSLECTVEGTSNPNLYWYRQAAGRGLQLLFYSVGIGQISSEVPQNLSASRPQDRQFILSSKKLLLSDSGFYLCAWSVQGNEQFFGPGTRLTVL.

The chain is built from TRBV5-8 and TRBJ1-4; D ambiguous. Trimming left V 3 bases short and J 1 base short, with 7 bases between. Germline-derived CDR1 and CDR2 are SGHTS and YDEGEE. The CDR3 covers 14 residues. The CDR3 region has the DNA TGTGCCAGCAGCTATGAGGGAACTAATGAAAAACTGTTTTTT. Amino acid sequence: CASSYEGTNEKLFF.

The rearrangement uses TRBV5-1 and TRBJ2-3; D is undetermined. V gave up 0 bases and J gave up 0 bases, with 8 bases separating them. The CDR3 covers 15 residues. Germline CDR1 and CDR2: SGHRS and YFSETQ. The CDR3 DNA reads TGCGCCAGCAGCTTGGTAGAGGCTAGCACAGATACGCAGTATTTT. This gives the protein CASSLVEASTDTQYF.

The rearrangement links TRBV29-1 to TRBJ1-5; 7 bases fit TRBD1. Germline assignment: CDR1 SQVTM and CDR2 ANQGSEA. The CDR3 totals 12 residues. J lost 4 bases, V lost 6 bases, and 3 bases had no gene match. The CDR3 DNA follows: TGCAGCGTACTACAGGGGAATCAGCCCCAGCATTTT. Protein sequence: CSVLQGNQPQHF. The full variable domain, with the rest looked up from reference TRBV29-1 and TRBJ1-5, is SAVISQKPSRDICQRGTSLTIQCQVDSQVTMMFWYRQQPGQSLTLIATANQGSEATYESGFVIDKFPISRPNLTFSTLTVSNMSPEDSSIYLCSVLQGNQPQHFGDGTRLSIL.